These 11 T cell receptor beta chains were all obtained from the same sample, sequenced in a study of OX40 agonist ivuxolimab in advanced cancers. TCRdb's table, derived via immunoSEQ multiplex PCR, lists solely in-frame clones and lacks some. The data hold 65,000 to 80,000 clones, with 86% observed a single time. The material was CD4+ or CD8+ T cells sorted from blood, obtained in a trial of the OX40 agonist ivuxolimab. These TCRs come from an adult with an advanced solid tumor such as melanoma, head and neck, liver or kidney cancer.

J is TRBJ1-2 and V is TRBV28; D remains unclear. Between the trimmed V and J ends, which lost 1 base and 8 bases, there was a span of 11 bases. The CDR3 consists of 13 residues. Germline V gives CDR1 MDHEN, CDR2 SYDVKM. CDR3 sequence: CASSLFRLGGYTF. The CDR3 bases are TGTGCCAGCAGTTTATTTAGATTAGGCGGCTACACCTTC.

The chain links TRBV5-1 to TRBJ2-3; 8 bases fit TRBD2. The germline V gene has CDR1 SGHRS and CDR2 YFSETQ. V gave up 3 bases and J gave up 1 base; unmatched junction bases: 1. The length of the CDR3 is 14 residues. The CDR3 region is CASSSTSGTDTQYF. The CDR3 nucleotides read TGCGCCAGCAGCTCGACTAGCGGCACAGATACGCAGTATTTT.

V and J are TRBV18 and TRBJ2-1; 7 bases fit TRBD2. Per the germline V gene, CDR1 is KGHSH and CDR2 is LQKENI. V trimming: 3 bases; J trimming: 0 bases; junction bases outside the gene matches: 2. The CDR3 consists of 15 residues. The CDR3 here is CASSPTSLSYNEQFF. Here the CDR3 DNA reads TGTGCCAGCTCACCGACTAGCCTCTCCTACAATGAGCAGTTCTTC.

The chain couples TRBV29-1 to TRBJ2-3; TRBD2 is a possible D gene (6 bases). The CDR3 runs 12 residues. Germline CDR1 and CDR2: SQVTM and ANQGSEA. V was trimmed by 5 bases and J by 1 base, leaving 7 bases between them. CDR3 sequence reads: CSVSGGTDTQYF. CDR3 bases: TGCAGCGTTTCGGGGGGCACAGATACGCAGTATTTT.

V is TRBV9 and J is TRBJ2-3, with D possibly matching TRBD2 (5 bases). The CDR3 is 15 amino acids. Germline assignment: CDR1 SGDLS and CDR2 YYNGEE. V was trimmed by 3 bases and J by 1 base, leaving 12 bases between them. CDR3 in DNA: TGTGCCAGCAGCGGAGGGCCGCGCCGCACAGATACGCAGTATTTT. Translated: CASSGGPRRTDTQYF.

CDR3 region: CASRFSPGSSIQYF. The CDR3 nucleotides are TGTGCCAGCAGGTTTTCGCCAGGGAGTAGCATTCAGTACTTC. V and J are TRBV2 and TRBJ2-4; D might be TRBD1 or TRBD2, each matching 5 bases. V was cut by 6 bases and J by 9 bases, with 18 bases left in between. CDR3 length equals 14 residues. In germline, CDR1 is SNHLY, CDR2 FYNNEI.

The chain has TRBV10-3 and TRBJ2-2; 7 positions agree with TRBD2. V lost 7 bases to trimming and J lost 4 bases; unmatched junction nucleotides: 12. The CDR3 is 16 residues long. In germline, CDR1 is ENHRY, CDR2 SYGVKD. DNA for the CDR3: TGTGCCATCACCCCGACCGTCAGGGAGGGCACCGGGGAGCTGTTTTTT. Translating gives CAITPTVREGTGELFF.

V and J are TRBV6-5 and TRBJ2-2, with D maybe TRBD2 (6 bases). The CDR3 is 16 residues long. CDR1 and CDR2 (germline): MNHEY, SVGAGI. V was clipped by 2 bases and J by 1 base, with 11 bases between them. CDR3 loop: CASSYRDSLNTGELFF. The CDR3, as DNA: TGTGCCAGCAGTTACCGGGACTCCCTGAACACCGGGGAGCTGTTTTTT.

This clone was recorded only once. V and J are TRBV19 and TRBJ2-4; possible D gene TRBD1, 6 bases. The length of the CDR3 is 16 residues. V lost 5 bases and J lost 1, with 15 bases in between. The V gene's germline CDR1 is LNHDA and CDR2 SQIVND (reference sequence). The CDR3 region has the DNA TGTGCCAGTAGTGCCACAGGGCACGGGGCCAAAAACATTCAGTACTTC. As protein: CASSATGHGAKNIQYF.

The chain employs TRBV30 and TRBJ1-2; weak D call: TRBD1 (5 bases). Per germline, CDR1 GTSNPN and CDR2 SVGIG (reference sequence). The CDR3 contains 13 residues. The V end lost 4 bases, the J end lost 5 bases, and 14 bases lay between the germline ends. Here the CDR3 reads CAWIPGGRYGYTF. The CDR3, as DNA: TGTGCCTGGATACCGGGGGGGAGGTATGGCTACACCTTC.

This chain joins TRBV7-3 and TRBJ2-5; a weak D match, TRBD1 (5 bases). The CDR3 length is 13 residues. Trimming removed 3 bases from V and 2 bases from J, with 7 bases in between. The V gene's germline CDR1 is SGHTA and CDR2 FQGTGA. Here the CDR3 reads CASSFTGQETQYF. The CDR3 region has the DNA TGTGCCAGCAGCTTTACAGGTCAAGAGACCCAGTACTTC.